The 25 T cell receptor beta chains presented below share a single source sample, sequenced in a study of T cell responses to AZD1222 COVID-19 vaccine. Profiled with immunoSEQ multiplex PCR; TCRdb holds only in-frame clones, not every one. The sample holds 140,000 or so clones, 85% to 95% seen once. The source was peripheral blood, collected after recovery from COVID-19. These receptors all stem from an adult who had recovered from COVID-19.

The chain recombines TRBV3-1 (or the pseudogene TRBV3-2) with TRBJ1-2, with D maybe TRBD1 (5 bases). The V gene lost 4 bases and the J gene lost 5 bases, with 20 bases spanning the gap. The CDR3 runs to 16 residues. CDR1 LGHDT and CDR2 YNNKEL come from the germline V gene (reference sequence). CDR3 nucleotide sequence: TGTGCCAGCAGCCCCGTGTCCTCCGGGACGACTTATGGCTACACCTTC. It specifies CASSPVSSGTTYGYTF.

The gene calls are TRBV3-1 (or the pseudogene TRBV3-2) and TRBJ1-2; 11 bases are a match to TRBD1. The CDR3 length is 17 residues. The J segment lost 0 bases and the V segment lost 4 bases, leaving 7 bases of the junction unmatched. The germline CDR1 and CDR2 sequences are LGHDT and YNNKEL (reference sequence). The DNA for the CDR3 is TGTGCCAGCAGCCGTGCCGGGACAGGGGGTACTAACTATGGCTACACCTTC. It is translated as CASSRAGTGGTNYGYTF.

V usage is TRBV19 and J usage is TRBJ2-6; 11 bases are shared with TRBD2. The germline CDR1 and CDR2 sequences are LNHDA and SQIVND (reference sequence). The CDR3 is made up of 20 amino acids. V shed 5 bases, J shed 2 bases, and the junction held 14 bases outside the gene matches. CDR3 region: CASSGVVAGGPSTGANVLTF. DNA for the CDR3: TGTGCCAGTAGTGGTGTGGTAGCGGGAGGGCCTTCAACTGGGGCCAACGTCCTGACTTTC.

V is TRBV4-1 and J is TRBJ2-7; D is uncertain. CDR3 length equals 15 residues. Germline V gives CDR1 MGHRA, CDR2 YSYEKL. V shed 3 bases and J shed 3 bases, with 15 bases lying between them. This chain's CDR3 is CASSQETSDFYEQYF. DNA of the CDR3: TGCGCCAGCAGCCAGGAGACATCGGATTTCTACGAGCAGTACTTC.

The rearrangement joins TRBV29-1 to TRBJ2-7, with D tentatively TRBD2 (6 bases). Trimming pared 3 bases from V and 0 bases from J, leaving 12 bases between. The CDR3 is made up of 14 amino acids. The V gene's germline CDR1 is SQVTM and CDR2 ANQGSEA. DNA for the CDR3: TGCAGCGTTGAGGTGGAGGGGAGCTCCTACGAGCAGTACTTC. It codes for CSVEVEGSSYEQYF.

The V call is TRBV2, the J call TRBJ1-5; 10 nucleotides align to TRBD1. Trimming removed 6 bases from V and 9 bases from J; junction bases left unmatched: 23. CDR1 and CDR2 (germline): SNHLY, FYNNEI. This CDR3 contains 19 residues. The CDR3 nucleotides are TGTGCCAGCAGCGGCTCCGTTCTTAGAGGGGACAGGGGTTTACCGCCCCAGCATTTT. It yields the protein CASSGSVLRGDRGLPPQHF.

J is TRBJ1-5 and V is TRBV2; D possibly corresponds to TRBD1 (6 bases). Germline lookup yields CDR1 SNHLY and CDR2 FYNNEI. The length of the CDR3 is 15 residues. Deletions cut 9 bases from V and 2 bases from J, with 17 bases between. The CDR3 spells CASTRDTGGNQPQHF. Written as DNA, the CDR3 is TGTGCCAGTACCCGGGACACTGGGGGCAATCAGCCCCAGCATTTT.

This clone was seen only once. Written as DNA, the CDR3 is TGTGCCACCAGTGACGAGGGACGGTCCTATGGCTACACCTTC. As protein: CATSDEGRSYGYTF. This chain links TRBV24-1 with TRBJ1-2, with a tentative D call TRBD1 (5 bases). The germline V gene encodes CDR1 KGHDR and CDR2 SFDVKD. Trimming shortened V by 4 bases and J by 4 bases, and 12 bases separated the two germline ends. CDR3 length: 14 amino acids.

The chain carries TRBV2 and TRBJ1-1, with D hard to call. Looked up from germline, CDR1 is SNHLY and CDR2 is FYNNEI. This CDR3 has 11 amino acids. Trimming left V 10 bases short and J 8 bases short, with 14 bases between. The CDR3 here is CATTRGQEAFF. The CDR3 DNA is TGTGCCACTACAAGAGGCCAGGAAGCTTTCTTT. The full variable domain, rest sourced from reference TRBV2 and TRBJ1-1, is EPEVTQTPSHQVTQMGQEVILRCVPISNHLYFYWYRQILGQKVEFLVSFYNNEISEKSEIFDDQFSVERPDGSNFTLKIRSTKLEDSAMYFCATTRGQEAFFGQGTRLTVV.

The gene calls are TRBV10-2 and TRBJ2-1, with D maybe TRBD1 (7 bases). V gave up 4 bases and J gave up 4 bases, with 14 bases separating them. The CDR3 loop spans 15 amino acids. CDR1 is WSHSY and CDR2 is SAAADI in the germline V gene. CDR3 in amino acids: CASSASPGGYNEQFF. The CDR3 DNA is TGCGCCAGCAGTGCGTCGCCAGGGGGGTACAATGAGCAGTTCTTC.

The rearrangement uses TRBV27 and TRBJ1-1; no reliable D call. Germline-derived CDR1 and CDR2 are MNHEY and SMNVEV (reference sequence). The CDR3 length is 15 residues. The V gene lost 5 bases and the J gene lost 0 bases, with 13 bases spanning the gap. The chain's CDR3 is CASSPRVPMNTEAFF. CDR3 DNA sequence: TGTGCCAGCAGTCCCCGGGTGCCCATGAACACTGAAGCTTTCTTT.

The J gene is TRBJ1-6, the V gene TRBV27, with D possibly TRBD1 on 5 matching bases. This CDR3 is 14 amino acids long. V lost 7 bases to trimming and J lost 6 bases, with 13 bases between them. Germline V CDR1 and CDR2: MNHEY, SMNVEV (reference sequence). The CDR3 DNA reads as TGTGCCAGCAATCCGGGCAGGGCTAATTCACCCCTCCACTTT. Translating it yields CASNPGRANSPLHF.

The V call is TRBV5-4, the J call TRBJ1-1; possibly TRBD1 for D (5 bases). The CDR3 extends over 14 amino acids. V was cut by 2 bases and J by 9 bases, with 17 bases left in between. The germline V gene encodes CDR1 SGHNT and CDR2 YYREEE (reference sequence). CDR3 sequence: CASSLKVEGPQAFF. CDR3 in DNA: TGTGCCAGCAGCTTAAAGGTTGAGGGACCTCAAGCTTTCTTT.

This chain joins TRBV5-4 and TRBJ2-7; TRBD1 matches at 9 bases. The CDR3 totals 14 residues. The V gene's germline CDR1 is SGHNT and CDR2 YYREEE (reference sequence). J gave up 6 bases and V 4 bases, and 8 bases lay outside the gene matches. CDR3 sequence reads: CASSPGTGLSEQYF. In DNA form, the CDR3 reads TGTGCCAGCAGCCCCGGGACAGGGCTCAGCGAGCAGTACTTC.

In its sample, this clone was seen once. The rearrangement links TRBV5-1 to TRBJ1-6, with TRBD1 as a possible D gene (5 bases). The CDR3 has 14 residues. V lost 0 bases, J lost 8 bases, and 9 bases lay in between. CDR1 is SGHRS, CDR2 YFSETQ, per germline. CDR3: CASSLGAGHSPLHF. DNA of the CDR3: TGCGCCAGCAGCTTGGGGGCGGGACATTCACCCCTCCACTTT.

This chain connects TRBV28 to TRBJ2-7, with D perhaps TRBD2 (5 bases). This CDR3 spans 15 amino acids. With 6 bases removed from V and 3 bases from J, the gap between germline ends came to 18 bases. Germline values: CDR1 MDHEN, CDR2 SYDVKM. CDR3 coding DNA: TGTGCCAGCAGGACCGTCGGGGATACCCTCTACGAGCAGTACTTC. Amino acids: CASRTVGDTLYEQYF.

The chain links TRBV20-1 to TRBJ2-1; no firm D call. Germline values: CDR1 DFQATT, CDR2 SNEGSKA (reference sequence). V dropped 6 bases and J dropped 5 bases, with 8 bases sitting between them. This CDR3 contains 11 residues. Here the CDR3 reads CSAQTHNEQFF. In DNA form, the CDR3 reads TGCAGTGCACAAACACACAATGAGCAGTTCTTC.

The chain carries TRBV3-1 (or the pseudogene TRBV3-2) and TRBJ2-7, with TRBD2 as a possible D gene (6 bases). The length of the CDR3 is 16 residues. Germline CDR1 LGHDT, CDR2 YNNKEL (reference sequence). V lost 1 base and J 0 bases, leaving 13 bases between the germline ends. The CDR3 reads CASSQGRSGLSYEQYF. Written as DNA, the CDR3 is TGTGCCAGCAGCCAAGGCCGTAGCGGACTCTCCTACGAGCAGTACTTC.

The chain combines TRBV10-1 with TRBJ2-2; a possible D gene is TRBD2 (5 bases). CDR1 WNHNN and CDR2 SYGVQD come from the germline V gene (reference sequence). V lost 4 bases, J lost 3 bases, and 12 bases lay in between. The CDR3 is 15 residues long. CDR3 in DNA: TGCGCCAGCAGTGCCCTCGAGGGAGACACCGGGGAGCTGTTTTTT. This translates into CASSALEGDTGELFF.

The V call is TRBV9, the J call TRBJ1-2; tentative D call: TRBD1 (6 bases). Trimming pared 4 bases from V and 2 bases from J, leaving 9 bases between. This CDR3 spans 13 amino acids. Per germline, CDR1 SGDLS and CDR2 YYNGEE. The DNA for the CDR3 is TGTGCCAGCAGCCCAGGGGTGAACTATGGCTACACCTTC. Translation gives CASSPGVNYGYTF.

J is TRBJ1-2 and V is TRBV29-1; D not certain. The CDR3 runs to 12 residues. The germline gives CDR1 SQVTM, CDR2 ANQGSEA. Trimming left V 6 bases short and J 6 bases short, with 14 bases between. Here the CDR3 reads CSVADRINGYTF. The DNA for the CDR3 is TGCAGCGTAGCGGACCGAATAAATGGCTACACCTTC.

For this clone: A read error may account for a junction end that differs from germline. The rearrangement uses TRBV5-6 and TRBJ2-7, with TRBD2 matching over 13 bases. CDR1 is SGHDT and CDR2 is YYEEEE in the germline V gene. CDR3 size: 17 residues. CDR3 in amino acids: CASSLASGTSGTYEQYF. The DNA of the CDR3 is TGTGCCAGCAGTTTGGCCTCCGGGACTAGCGGGACCTACGAGCAGTACTTC. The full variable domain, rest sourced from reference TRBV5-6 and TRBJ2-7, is DAGVTQSPTHLIKTRGQQVTLRCSPKSGHDTVSWYQQALGQGPQFIFQYYEEEERQRGNFPDRFSGHQFPNYSSELNVNALLLGDSALYLCASSLASGTSGTYEQYFGPGTRLTVT.

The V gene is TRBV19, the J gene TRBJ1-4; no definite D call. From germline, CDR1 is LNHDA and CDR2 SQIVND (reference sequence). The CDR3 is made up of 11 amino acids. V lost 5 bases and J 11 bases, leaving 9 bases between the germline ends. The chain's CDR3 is CASSSDGKLFF. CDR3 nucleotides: TGTGCCAGTAGTTCTGACGGGAAACTGTTTTTT.

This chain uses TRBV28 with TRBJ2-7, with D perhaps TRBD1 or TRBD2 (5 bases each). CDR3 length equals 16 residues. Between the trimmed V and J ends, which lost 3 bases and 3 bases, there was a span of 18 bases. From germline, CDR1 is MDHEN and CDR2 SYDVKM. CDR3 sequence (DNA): TGTGCCAGCAGTTTCCTGGGGACGGACCAAAGCTACGAGCAGTACTTC. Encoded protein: CASSFLGTDQSYEQYF.

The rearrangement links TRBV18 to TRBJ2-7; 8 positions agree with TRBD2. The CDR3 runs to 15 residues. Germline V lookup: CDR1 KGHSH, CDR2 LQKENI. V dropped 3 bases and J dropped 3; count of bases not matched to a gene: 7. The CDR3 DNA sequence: TGTGCCAGCTCACCTCCTGGACTAGCTCTCTACGAGCAGTACTTC. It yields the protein CASSPPGLALYEQYF. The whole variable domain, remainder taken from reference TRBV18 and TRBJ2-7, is NAGVMQNPRHLVRRRGQEARLRCSPMKGHSHVYWYRQLPEEGLKFMVYLQKENIIDESGMPKERFSAEFPKEGPSILRIQQVVRGDSAAYFCASSPPGLALYEQYFGPGTRLTVT.